One and the same sample provided the 27 T cell receptor beta chains below, sequenced in a study of shared clonotypes between healthy human individuals. Measured with immunoSEQ multiplex PCR; TCRdb has only the in-frame clones, and not every one. The repertoire holds a few hundred thousand clones, with around 78% as singletons. The sequencing sample was made of PBMCs. The source of these receptors is a woman aged 35 to 49 in good health. Some clones in this sample may be carry-over from other donors' samples.

This chain joins TRBV18 and TRBJ1-3, with D perhaps TRBD1 (5 bases). CDR1 and CDR2 (germline): KGHSH, LQKENI. The CDR3 contains 16 residues. V lost 3 bases, J lost 2 bases, and 14 bases lay in between. DNA for the CDR3: TGTGCCAGCTCACCCATGGGGGGTCAACCTGGAAACACCATATATTTT. Translated, it gives CASSPMGGQPGNTIYF.

Regarding this clone: The junction departs from germline at one end; a sequencing error may be responsible. CDR3 in amino acids: CSSSHATAYGYTF. The CDR3 DNA is TGCTCCAGCAGCCACGCGACAGCCTATGGCTACACCTTC. The chain couples TRBV4-3 to TRBJ1-2; tentative D call: TRBD1 (5 bases). The CDR3 runs to 13 residues. Germline V gene data show CDR1 as LGHNA and CDR2 as YSLEER.

The chain has TRBV5-3 and TRBJ2-1; D is ambiguous. TRBV5-3 has ORF status, its function being uncertain. V was trimmed by 8 bases and J by 6 bases, leaving 6 bases between them. The CDR3 is 10 residues long. CDR3 sequence (DNA): TGTGCCAGCACGTTCAATGAGCAGTTCTTC. It translates to CASTFNEQFF.

This clone came up once. The chain employs TRBV7-3 and TRBJ2-1; D is perhaps TRBD1 (5 bases). Germline CDR1 SGHTA, CDR2 FQGTGA. V lost 5 bases and J 5 bases, leaving 13 bases between the germline ends. The CDR3 is 14 residues long. CDR3 bases: TGTGCCAGCAGCATAGGGGCCTTTAACAATGAGCAGTTCTTC. Its translation: CASSIGAFNNEQFF.

This rearrangement joins TRBV28 to TRBJ1-5; maybe TRBD1 (5 bases). Trimming pared 3 bases from V and 4 bases from J, leaving 10 bases between. Germline lookup yields CDR1 MDHEN and CDR2 SYDVKM. There are 14 residues in the CDR3. DNA for the CDR3: TGTGCCAGCAGTTTGGGGCAGGATAATCAGCCCCAGCATTTT. This gives the protein CASSLGQDNQPQHF.

The chain recombines TRBV18 with TRBJ2-7; D uncertain. The CDR3 contains 15 residues. Germline assignment: CDR1 KGHSH and CDR2 LQKENI. Trimming stripped 1 base from V and 3 bases from J, with 13 bases between. CDR3 DNA: TGTGCCAGCTCACCACAGGGTTGGGGTGACTACGAGCAGTACTTC. Translating gives CASSPQGWGDYEQYF.

This clone has at least ten counts. This chain joins TRBV6-4 and TRBJ2-3, with 7 bases aligning to TRBD2. The CDR3 spans 15 residues. The ends lost 3 bases at V and 3 bases at J; junction bases unmatched: 6. Germline assignment: CDR1 MRHNA and CDR2 SNTAGT. The CDR3 region has the DNA TGTGCCAGCAGTGAAGGTCTAGCGGAAACAGATACGCAGTATTTT. Translating it yields CASSEGLAETDTQYF.

The V call is TRBV19, the J call TRBJ2-5, with 13 bases fitting TRBD2. J lost 3 bases, V lost 4 bases, and 5 bases had no gene match. The germline gives CDR1 LNHDA, CDR2 SQIVND (reference sequence). The CDR3 consists of 16 residues. The CDR3 here is CASSRGTSGAKETQYF. The CDR3 coding sequence is TGTGCCAGTAGTAGGGGGACTAGCGGGGCAAAAGAGACCCAGTACTTC.

The V and J genes are TRBV30 and TRBJ2-2, with 10 bases aligning to TRBD2. CDR3 length equals 15 residues. With V trimmed by 3 bases and J by 4 bases, 5 bases remained unmatched. Germline CDR1 is GTSNPN and CDR2 is SVGIG (reference sequence). CDR3 in DNA: TGTGCCTGGAGCCATGGACTAGCGGCCACCGGGGAGCTGTTTTTT. Residues: CAWSHGLAATGELFF.

The V and J genes are TRBV6-5 and TRBJ2-7; possibly TRBD1 or TRBD2 for D (5 bases each). Germline-derived CDR1 and CDR2 are MNHEY and SVGAGI. V lost 7 bases, J lost 2 bases, and 9 bases lay in between. The CDR3 contains 12 residues. The CDR3 nucleotides read TGTGCCAGCACCGGGGCCACCTACGAGCAGTACTTC. Its translation: CASTGATYEQYF.

The table lists this clone with a count of one. This rearrangement joins TRBV4-1 to TRBJ2-1; 14 bases are a match to TRBD2. With V trimmed by 2 bases and J by 5 bases, 17 bases remained unmatched. Per germline, CDR1 MGHRA and CDR2 YSYEKL. The CDR3 runs to 21 residues. In DNA, the CDR3 is TGCGCCAGCAGCCAACACAGGGGGACTAGCGGGAGTGGTCTCTTTCACAATGAGCAGTTCTTC. It codes for CASSQHRGTSGSGLFHNEQFF.

This chain uses TRBV4-1 with TRBJ2-7; D ambiguous. Between the trimmed V and J ends, which lost 0 bases and 6 bases, there was a span of 12 bases. Germline V lookup: CDR1 MGHRA, CDR2 YSYEKL. CDR3 size: 14 residues. CDR3 coding DNA: TGCGCCAGCAGCCAAGATCCGAGCTTCGGCGAGCAGTACTTC. Its translation: CASSQDPSFGEQYF.

The chain links TRBV6-1 to TRBJ1-3; 7 bases fit TRBD1. CDR3 length: 14 residues. Trimming at V came to 6 bases and at J to 4 bases, leaving 6 bases not matched to a gene. CDR1 and CDR2 from the germline V gene are MNHNS and SASEGT. CDR3 bases: TGTGCCAGCAGACAGACAGGGTCCGGAAACACCATATATTTT. This sequence encodes CASRQTGSGNTIYF.

With regard to this clone: At the DNA level, this CDR3 is encoded by other sequences in the same sample as well. The chain carries TRBV11-2 and TRBJ1-5; a weak D match, TRBD1 (5 bases). V lost 1 base and J lost 3, with 7 bases in between. The CDR3 extends over 14 amino acids. Germline values: CDR1 SGHAT, CDR2 FQNNGV. The CDR3 DNA reads TGTGCCAGCAGCTTAGCAGGGAACAATCAGCCCCAGCATTTT. Translation: CASSLAGNNQPQHF.

A note on this clone: Within the sample, other DNA sequences also encode this same CDR3. The chain is built from TRBV30 and TRBJ1-1; D uncertain. Germline V gives CDR1 GTSNPN, CDR2 SVGIG (reference sequence). This CDR3 spans 13 amino acids. The V end was cut by 2 bases, the J end by 0 bases, with 7 bases between. The chain's CDR3 is CAWSRRMNTEAFF. As DNA, the CDR3 is TGTGCCTGGAGTCGCAGGATGAACACTGAAGCTTTCTTT.

The chain is built from TRBV19 and TRBJ2-7; the match to TRBD2 covers 12 bases. CDR3 length: 14 residues. CDR1 and CDR2 (germline): LNHDA, SQIVND (reference sequence). With 5 bases clipped from V and 3 bases from J, the junction kept 2 bases outside the gene matches. CDR3: CASSALAGGYEQYF. For the CDR3, the DNA is TGTGCCAGTAGTGCACTAGCGGGAGGCTACGAGCAGTACTTC.

The chain recombines TRBV14 with TRBJ2-3; D gene ambiguous. From germline, CDR1 is SGHDN and CDR2 FVKESK. The CDR3 is 15 residues long. V lost 1 base to trimming and J lost 7 bases, with 15 bases between them. The CDR3 loop reads CASSQGQAGIYTQYF. The CDR3 DNA is TGTGCCAGCAGCCAAGGGCAGGCCGGAATCTATACGCAGTATTTT.

This clone was seen only a few times. This chain links TRBV23-1 with TRBJ2-7; no definite D call. TRBV23-1 is marked as an open reading frame, function uncertain. The CDR3 covers 12 residues. V lost 6 bases and J 6 bases, leaving 12 bases between the germline ends. Written as DNA, the CDR3 is TGCGCCAGCAGCCTGACGGCGTGCGAGCAGTACTTC. This encodes CASSLTACEQYF.

The chain links TRBV18 to TRBJ1-1; 8 bases are shared with TRBD1. J was trimmed by 4 bases and V by 6 bases; bases with no gene match: 13. The CDR3 has 16 amino acids. Germline V CDR1 and CDR2: KGHSH, LQKENI. The CDR3 loop reads CASSPKNDRGPTEAFF. The CDR3 DNA follows: TGTGCCAGCTCCCCAAAAAACGACAGGGGTCCCACTGAAGCTTTCTTT.

This chain uses TRBV27 with TRBJ2-5; D ambiguous. Trimming removed 3 bases at V and 3 bases at J, with 14 bases between. Germline V gene data show CDR1 as MNHEY and CDR2 as SMNVEV (reference sequence). This CDR3 comprises 15 residues. For the CDR3, the DNA is TGTGCCAGCAGTTTTGGAATGTGCTGGAAAGAGACCCAGTACTTC. Its protein is CASSFGMCWKETQYF.

V and J are TRBV7-9 and TRBJ2-3; TRBD2 matches 13 bases. The germline V gene has CDR1 SEHNR and CDR2 FQNEAQ (reference sequence). CDR3 length: 18 residues. V dropped 0 bases and J dropped 2; count of bases not matched to a gene: 5. The CDR3 reads CASSLALGLAGATDTQYF. The CDR3 nucleotides read TGTGCCAGCAGCTTAGCGTTAGGACTAGCGGGAGCCACAGATACGCAGTATTTT.

This clone has just one count. This sequence joins TRBV18 and TRBJ2-2; D not resolved. Germline CDR1 is KGHSH and CDR2 is LQKENI. The V end lost 6 bases, the J end lost 0 bases, and 14 bases lay between the germline ends. This CDR3 region has 16 residues. The CDR3 coding sequence is TGTGCCAGCTCCCCTGTGGTGACCACGAACACCGGGGAGCTGTTTTTT. Its translation: CASSPVVTTNTGELFF.

This clone was detected a few times. This chain joins TRBV28 and TRBJ2-3; no reliable D call. The CDR3 contains 14 residues. Germline CDR1 and CDR2: MDHEN and SYDVKM. Trimming pared 3 bases from V and 0 bases from J, leaving 7 bases between. CDR3 coding DNA: TGTGCCAGCAGTTTCGGCGTCAGCACAGATACGCAGTATTTT. Amino acid sequence: CASSFGVSTDTQYF. The full variable domain, its missing parts supplied by reference TRBV28 and TRBJ2-3, is DVKVTQSSRYLVKRTGEKVFLECVQDMDHENMFWYRQDPGLGLRLIYFSYDVKMKEKGDIPEGYSVSREKKERFSLILESASTNQTSMYLCASSFGVSTDTQYFGPGTRLTVL.

The chain combines TRBV7-9 with TRBJ2-3; D is unresolved. There are 19 residues in the CDR3. Germline V gene sequence: CDR1 SEHNR, CDR2 FQNEAQ (reference sequence). The V gene lost 2 bases and the J gene lost 0 bases, with 21 bases spanning the gap. The CDR3 spells CASSLYGRRATGSTDTQYF. Here the CDR3 DNA reads TGTGCCAGCAGCTTATACGGCAGACGGGCTACCGGTAGCACAGATACGCAGTATTTT.

The rearrangement uses TRBV28 and TRBJ2-7; the match to TRBD1 covers 12 bases. Per germline, CDR1 MDHEN and CDR2 SYDVKM. The CDR3 sequence is 16 residues long. Unmatched junction bases numbered 8, after V lost 3 bases and J lost 5 bases. The CDR3 nucleotides read TGTGCCAGCAGTTTCATTTCGGGACAGGGGGCTAACGAGCAGTACTTC. Protein sequence: CASSFISGQGANEQYF.

V is TRBV6-1 and J is TRBJ2-7, with 8 positions matching TRBD1. Trimming cost V 8 bases and J 4 bases; bases outside gene matches: 13. The CDR3 is 15 amino acids. Per the germline V gene, CDR1 is MNHNS and CDR2 is SASEGT. The CDR3 loop is CASRPRGGTGYEQYF. The DNA of the CDR3 is TGTGCCAGCCGGCCCCGGGGCGGGACAGGATACGAGCAGTACTTC.

This chain uses TRBV30 with TRBJ1-2; no clear D. The CDR3 has 14 amino acids. V lost 2 bases and J lost 5, with 15 bases in between. Germline-derived CDR1 and CDR2 are GTSNPN and SVGIG (reference sequence). CDR3 sequence reads: CAWSPPLREYGYTF. CDR3 bases: TGTGCCTGGAGTCCACCGCTAAGGGAGTATGGCTACACCTTC.